The next 6 T cell receptor beta chains were all read from a single sample in a study of shared clonotypes between healthy human individuals. This table comes from immunoSEQ multiplex PCR, and its TCRdb copy is limited to in-frame clones, with some not included. The sample holds roughly 76,000 clones; under 65% are singletons and the top ten take 51%. Input material: memory CD8+ T cells sorted from blood. The subset is: CD45RO+ cells pooled with CCR7-negative TemRA cells. The receptors derive from a man aged 25-45 years in good health.

V is TRBV2 and J is TRBJ2-7; no clear D. The germline CDR1 and CDR2 sequences are SNHLY and FYNNEI. The length of the CDR3 is 13 residues. V was trimmed by 3 bases and J by 6 bases, leaving 12 bases between them. CDR3 protein: CASSDFKGLEQYF. The DNA of the CDR3 is TGTGCCAGCAGTGATTTCAAAGGTCTCGAGCAGTACTTC.

The CDR3 DNA reads as TGTGCCATCAGTGAGTTACAGAGCGGCCTCTACAATGAGCAGTTCTTC. Its protein product is CAISELQSGLYNEQFF. The chain is built from TRBV10-3 and TRBJ2-1, with a possible D match to TRBD2 (5 bases). The CDR3 covers 16 residues. The germline V gene encodes CDR1 ENHRY and CDR2 SYGVKD. Trimming left V 1 base short and J 3 bases short, with 13 bases between.

In its sample, this clone was seen many times. The V call is TRBV27, the J call TRBJ1-4, with D hard to call. The CDR3 contains 14 residues. Between the trimmed V and J ends, which lost 3 bases and 6 bases, there was a span of 11 bases. Germline CDR1 MNHEY, CDR2 SMNVEV (reference sequence). As DNA, the CDR3 is TGTGCCAGCAGTTTGTTCGGGTACGATGAAAAACTGTTTTTT. Translation gives CASSLFGYDEKLFF.

The rearrangement uses TRBV5-1 and TRBJ1-4; weak D call: TRBD1 (5 bases). V dropped 4 bases and J dropped 3 bases, with 10 bases sitting between them. Germline V lookup: CDR1 SGHRS, CDR2 YFSETQ. This CDR3 has 14 residues. This chain's CDR3 is CASSVGVSNEKLFF. CDR3 in DNA: TGCGCCAGCAGCGTGGGGGTCTCTAATGAAAAACTGTTTTTT.

The chain couples TRBV5-1 to TRBJ2-1, with TRBD2 matching over 10 bases. The CDR3 has 15 residues. Trimming removed 3 bases from V and 9 bases from J; junction bases left unmatched: 9. Germline V gene sequence: CDR1 SGHRS, CDR2 YFSETQ. CDR3 loop: CASSSRLAGSGEQFF. The CDR3 nucleotides are TGCGCCAGCAGCTCGAGACTAGCGGGCTCTGGTGAGCAGTTCTTC.

The chain is built from TRBV9 and TRBJ2-7; D ambiguous. CDR1 is SGDLS, CDR2 YYNGEE, per germline. This CDR3 spans 13 amino acids. V dropped 3 bases and J dropped 4 bases, with 11 bases sitting between them. Written as DNA, the CDR3 is TGTGCCAGCAGCGCCATGTCCGGGTACGAGCAGTACTTC. Its protein is CASSAMSGYEQYF. Full variable domain (rest looked up from reference TRBV9 and TRBJ2-7): DSGVTQTPKHLITATGQRVTLRCSPRSGDLSVYWYQQSLDQGLQFLIQYYNGEERAKGNILERFSAQQFPDLHSELNLSSLELGDSALYFCASSAMSGYEQYFGPGTRLTVT.